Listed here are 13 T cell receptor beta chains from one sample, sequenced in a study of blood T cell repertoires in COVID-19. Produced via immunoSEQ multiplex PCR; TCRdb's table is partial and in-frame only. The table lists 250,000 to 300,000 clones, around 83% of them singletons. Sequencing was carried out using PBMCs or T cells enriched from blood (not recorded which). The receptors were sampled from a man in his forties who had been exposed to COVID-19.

The CDR3 loop reads CASSLDSGVDFNYGYTF. CDR3 DNA sequence: TGTGCCAGCAGCTTAGATTCGGGGGTGGACTTTAACTATGGCTACACCTTC. The chain carries TRBV11-2 and TRBJ1-2, with a possible D match to TRBD1 (5 bases). Germline lookup yields CDR1 SGHAT and CDR2 FQNNGV. The CDR3 covers 17 residues. V was clipped by 0 bases and J by 1 base, with 15 bases between them.

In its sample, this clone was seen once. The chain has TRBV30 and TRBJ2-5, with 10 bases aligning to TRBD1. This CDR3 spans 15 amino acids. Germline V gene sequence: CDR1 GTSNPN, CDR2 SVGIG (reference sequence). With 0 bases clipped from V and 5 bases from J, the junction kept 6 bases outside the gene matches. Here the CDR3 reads CAWSVPGQGFETQYF. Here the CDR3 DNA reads TGTGCCTGGAGTGTACCGGGACAGGGGTTTGAGACCCAGTACTTC.

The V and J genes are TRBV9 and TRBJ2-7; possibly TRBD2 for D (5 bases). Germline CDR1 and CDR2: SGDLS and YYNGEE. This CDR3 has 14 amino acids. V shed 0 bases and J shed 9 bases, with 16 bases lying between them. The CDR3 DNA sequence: TGTGCCAGCAGCGTAGCAGGCTCCCCCGGAGGGCAGTACTTC. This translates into CASSVAGSPGGQYF. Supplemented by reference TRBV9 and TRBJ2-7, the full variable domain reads DSGVTQTPKHLITATGQRVTLRCSPRSGDLSVYWYQQSLDQGLQFLIQYYNGEERAKGNILERFSAQQFPDLHSELNLSSLELGDSALYFCASSVAGSPGGQYFGPGTRLTVT.

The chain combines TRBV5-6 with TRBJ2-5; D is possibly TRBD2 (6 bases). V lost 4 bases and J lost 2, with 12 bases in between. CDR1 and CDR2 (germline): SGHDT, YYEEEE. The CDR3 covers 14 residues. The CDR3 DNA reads TGTGCCAGCAGCCCCGGACTAATACAAGAGACCCAGTACTTC. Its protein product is CASSPGLIQETQYF.

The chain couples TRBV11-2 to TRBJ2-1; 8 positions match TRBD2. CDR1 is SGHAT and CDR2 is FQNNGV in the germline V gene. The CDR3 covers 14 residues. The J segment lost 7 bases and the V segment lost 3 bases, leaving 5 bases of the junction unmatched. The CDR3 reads CASSFGLAGNEQFF. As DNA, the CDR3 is TGTGCCAGCAGCTTCGGACTAGCAGGTAATGAGCAGTTCTTC.

The DNA of the CDR3 is TGTGCCAGCAGCTTATCTCCGGGAGTGGGCTACAATGAGCAGTTCTTC. Encoded protein: CASSLSPGVGYNEQFF. The gene calls are TRBV7-3 and TRBJ2-1; tentative D call: TRBD2 (6 bases). Trimming removed 2 bases from V and 3 bases from J, with 14 bases in between. In germline, CDR1 is SGHTA, CDR2 FQGTGA. This CDR3 region has 16 residues.

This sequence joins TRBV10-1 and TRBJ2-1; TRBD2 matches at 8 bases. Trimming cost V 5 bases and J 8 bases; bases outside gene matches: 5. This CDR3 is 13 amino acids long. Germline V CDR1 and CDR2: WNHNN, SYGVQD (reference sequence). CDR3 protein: CASSKSGSDEQFF. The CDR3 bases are TGCGCCAGCAGTAAGAGCGGGAGCGATGAGCAGTTCTTC.

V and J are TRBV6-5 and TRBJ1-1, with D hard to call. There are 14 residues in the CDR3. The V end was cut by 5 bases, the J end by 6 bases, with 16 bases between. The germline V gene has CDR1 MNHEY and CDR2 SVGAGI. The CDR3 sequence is CASSPQGGPPEAFF. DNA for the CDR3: TGTGCCAGCAGTCCCCAAGGAGGGCCCCCTGAAGCTTTCTTT.

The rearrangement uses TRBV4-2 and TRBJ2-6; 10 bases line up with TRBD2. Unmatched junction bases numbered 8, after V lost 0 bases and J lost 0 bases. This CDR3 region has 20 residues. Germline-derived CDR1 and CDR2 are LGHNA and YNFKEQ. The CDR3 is CASSQDPMTSGYSGANVLTF. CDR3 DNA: TGTGCCAGCAGCCAAGACCCAATGACTAGCGGGTACTCTGGGGCCAACGTCCTGACTTTC.

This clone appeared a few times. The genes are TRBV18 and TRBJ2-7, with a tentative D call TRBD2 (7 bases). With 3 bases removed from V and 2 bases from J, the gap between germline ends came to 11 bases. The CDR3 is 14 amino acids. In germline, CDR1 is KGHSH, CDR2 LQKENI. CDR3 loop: CASSPGGGTYEQYF. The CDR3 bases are TGTGCCAGCTCACCTGGGGGGGGCACCTACGAGCAGTACTTC.

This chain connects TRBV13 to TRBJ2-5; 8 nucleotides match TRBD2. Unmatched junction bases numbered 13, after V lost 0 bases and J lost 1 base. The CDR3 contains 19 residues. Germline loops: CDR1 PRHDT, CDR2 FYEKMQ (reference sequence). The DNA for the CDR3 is TGTGCCAGCAGCTTAGGTCTAGCGGGCGGGTCCAACCCCCAAGAGACCCAGTACTTC. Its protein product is CASSLGLAGGSNPQETQYF.

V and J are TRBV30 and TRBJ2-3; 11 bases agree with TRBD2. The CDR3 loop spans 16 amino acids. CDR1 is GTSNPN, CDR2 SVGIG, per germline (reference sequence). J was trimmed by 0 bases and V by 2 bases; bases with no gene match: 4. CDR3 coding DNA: TGTGCCTGGAGTTCGGGACTAGCGGTTAGCACAGATACGCAGTATTTT. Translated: CAWSSGLAVSTDTQYF. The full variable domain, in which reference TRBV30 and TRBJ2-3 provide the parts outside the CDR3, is SQTIHQWPATLVQPVGSPLSLECTVEGTSNPNLYWYRQAAGRGLQLLFYSVGIGQISSEVPQNLSASRPQDRQFILSSKKLLLSDSGFYLCAWSSGLAVSTDTQYFGPGTRLTVL.

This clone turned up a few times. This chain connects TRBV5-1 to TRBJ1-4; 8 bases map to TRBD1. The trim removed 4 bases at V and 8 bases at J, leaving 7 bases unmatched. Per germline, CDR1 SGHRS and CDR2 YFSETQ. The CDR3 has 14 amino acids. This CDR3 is CASSTGQGWEKLFF. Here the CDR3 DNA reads TGCGCCAGCAGCACCGGACAGGGCTGGGAAAAACTGTTTTTT.